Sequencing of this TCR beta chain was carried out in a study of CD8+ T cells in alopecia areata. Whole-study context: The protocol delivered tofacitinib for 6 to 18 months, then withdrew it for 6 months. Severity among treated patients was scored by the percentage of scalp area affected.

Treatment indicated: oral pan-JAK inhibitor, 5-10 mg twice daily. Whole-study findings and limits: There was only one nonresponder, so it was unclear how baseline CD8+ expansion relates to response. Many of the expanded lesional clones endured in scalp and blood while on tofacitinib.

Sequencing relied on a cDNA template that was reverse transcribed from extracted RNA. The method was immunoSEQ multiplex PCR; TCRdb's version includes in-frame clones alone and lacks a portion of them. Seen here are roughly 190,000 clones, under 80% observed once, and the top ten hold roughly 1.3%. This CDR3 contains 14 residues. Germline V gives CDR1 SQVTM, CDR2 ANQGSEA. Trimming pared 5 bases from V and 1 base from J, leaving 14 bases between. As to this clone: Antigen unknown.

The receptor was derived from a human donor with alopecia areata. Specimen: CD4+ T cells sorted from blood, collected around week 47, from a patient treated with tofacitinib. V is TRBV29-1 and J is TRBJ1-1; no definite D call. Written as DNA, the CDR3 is TGCAGCGTTCTCCCAAGGGCGACGAACACTGAAGCTTTCTTT. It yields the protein CSVLPRATNTEAFF.